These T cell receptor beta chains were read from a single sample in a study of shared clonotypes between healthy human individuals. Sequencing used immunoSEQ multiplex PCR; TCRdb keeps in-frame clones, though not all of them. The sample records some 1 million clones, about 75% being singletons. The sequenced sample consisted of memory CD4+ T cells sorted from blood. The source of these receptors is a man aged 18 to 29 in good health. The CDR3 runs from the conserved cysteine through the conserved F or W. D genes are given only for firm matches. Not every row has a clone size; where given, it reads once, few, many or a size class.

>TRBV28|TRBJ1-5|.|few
TGTGCCAGCAACCCCCTCGGGAGCAATCAGCCCCAGCATTTT
CASNPLGSNQPQHF
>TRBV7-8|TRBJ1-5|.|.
TGTGCCAGCAGCTTGCGCTGGTTGACGGCTAGCAATCAGCCCCAGCATTTT
CASSLRWLTASNQPQHF
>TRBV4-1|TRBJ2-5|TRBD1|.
TGCGCCAGCAGACGCGACAGGGGAGAGACCCAGTACTTC
CASRRDRGETQYF
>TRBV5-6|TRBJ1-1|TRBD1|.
TGTGCCAGCAGCTCCGACAGGGGGCAGGTGAACACTGAAGCTTTCTTT
CASSSDRGQVNTEAFF
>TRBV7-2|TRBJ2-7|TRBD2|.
TGTGCCAGCAGCTTGCTAGCGGGGGGCTACGAGCAGTACTTC
CASSLLAGGYEQYF
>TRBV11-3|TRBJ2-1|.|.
TGTGCCAGCAGCTTAGAGTTCGGGAACAATGAGCAGTTCTTC
CASSLEFGNNEQFF
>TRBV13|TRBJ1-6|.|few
TGTGCCAGCATCAGGGTCGGTAATTCACCCCTCCACTTT
CASIRVGNSPLHF
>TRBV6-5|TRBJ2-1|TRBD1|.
TGTGCCAGCAAAGGGACAGCCAATGAGCAGTTCTTC
CASKGTANEQFF
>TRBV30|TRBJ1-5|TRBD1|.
TGTGCCTGGAAACTCGGGACAGGGGATCAGCCCCAGCATTTT
CAWKLGTGDQPQHF
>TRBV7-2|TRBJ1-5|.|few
TGTGCCAGCAGCATGGACACTAGCAATCAGCCCCAGCATTTT
CASSMDTSNQPQHF
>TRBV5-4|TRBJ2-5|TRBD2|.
TGTGCCAGCAGGCGTTCTAGCGGGGGGCCGCAAGAGACCCAGTACTTC
CASRRSSGGPQETQYF
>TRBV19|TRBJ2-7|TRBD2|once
TGTGCCAGTAGTAGGCTACCCGGGACTAGCGGGGGTTACTCCTACGAGCAGTACTTC
CASSRLPGTSGGYSYEQYF
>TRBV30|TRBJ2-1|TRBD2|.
TGTGCCTGGAGGGGGGGACTAGGGCTTTACAATGAGCAGTTCTTC
CAWRGGLGLYNEQFF
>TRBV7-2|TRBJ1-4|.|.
TGTGCCAGCAGCCTGGGCGGGGCCCCTGGGGAAAAACTGTTTTTT
CASSLGGAPGEKLFF
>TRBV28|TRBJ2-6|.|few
TGTGCCAGCAGTCCCCTGGGGCAGGGCATCTCTGGGGCCAACGTCCTGACTTTC
CASSPLGQGISGANVLTF
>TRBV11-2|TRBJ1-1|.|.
TGTGCCAGCAGCTTAGCTTTCGTGAACACTGAAGCTTTCTTT
CASSLAFVNTEAFF
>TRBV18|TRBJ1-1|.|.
TGTGCCAGCTCACCTGCTTGGGGCGGGACTGAAGCTTTCTTT
CASSPAWGGTEAFF
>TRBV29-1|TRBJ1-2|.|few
TGCAGCACCTGGGGGTCAACCGGGAGCCACCTTCCGAACTATGGCTACACCTTC
CSTWGSTGSHLPNYGYTF
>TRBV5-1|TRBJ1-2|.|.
TGCGCCAGCAGCTTGGCCGGCACCACCTATGGCTACACCTTC
CASSLAGTTYGYTF
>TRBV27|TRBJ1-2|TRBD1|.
TGTGCCAGCAGTCCCCTGACGACAGGGTATGGCTACACCTTC
CASSPLTTGYGYTF
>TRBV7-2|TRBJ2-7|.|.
TGTGCCAGCAGCTTAGTTGCCAGCGATGCCTACGAGCAGTACTTC
CASSLVASDAYEQYF
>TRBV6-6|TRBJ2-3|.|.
TGTGCCAGCAGGCGGTGGCAGGGGATGAGGACAGATACGCAGTATTTT
CASRRWQGMRTDTQYF
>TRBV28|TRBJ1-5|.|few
TGTGCCAGCAGTACCCCTTGGGGAGATAGCAATCAGCCCCAGCATTTT
CASSTPWGDSNQPQHF
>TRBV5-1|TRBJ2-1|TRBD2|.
TGCGCCAGCAGCGGGAGGGAGGAGGGGTCCAATGAGCAGTTCTTC
CASSGREEGSNEQFF
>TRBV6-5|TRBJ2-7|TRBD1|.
TGTGCCAGCAAAAGGACAGGGGGAACCTACGAGCAGTACTTC
CASKRTGGTYEQYF
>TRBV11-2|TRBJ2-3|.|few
TGTGCCAGCATGCACGGGACAAAAGGGGAGGCTACGCAGTATTTT
CASMHGTKGEATQYF
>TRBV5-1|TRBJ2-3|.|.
TGCGCCAGTACGGTCAACGGGGATAACACAGATACGCAGTATTTT
CASTVNGDNTDTQYF
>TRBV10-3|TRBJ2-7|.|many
TGTGCCATCAGTGAGCGGGGCCCCTCCTACGAGCAGTACTTC
CAISERGPSYEQYF
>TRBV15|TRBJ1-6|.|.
TGTGCCACCAGCAGAGATAGAGGGGCCCATAATTCACCCCTCCACTTT
CATSRDRGAHNSPLHF
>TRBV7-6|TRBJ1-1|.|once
TGTGCCAGCAGCTTACGACAGTCGAACACTGAAGCTTTCTTT
CASSLRQSNTEAFF
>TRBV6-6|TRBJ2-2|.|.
TGTGCCAGCACTTTCAGCTATCCTACGAACACCGGGGAGCTGTTTTTT
CASTFSYPTNTGELFF
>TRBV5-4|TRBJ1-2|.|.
TGTGCCAGCAGCTTGTTAACGGGGGGCCCCCTAAGTAACTATGGCTACACCTTC
CASSLLTGGPLSNYGYTF
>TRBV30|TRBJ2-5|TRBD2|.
TGTGCCTGGTCTGCGGGGGGGATGGTGACCCAGTACTTC
CAWSAGGMVTQYF
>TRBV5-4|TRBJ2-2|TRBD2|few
TGTGCCAGCAGCTTGATCAGCGGGAGCGGATCCGGGGAGCTGTTTTTT
CASSLISGSGSGELFF
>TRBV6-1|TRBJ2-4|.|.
TGTGCCAGCAGTGAAGGGGGGGCCAAAAACATTCAGTACTTC
CASSEGGAKNIQYF
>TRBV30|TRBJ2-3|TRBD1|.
TGTGCCTGGAGCGGACAGGGTGACGGCACAGATACGCAGTATTTT
CAWSGQGDGTDTQYF
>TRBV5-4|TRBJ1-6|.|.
TGTGCCAGCAGCTTTGGGGACGGATCCTATAATTCACCCCTCCACTTT
CASSFGDGSYNSPLHF
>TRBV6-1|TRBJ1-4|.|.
TGTGCCAGCAGTGAAATAAGCACGCCCGGAGGTGAAAAACTGTTTTTT
CASSEISTPGGEKLFF
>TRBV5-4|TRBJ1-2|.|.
TGTGCCAGCAGCTTGGCCGGTGATCTCTATGGCTACACCTTC
CASSLAGDLYGYTF
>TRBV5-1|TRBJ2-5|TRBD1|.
TGCGCCAGCAGCCCTCGGACAGGCTACGAGACCCAGTACTTC
CASSPRTGYETQYF
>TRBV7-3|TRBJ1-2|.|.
TGTGCCAGCAGCTTAGTTCCCAGCCCGCCGGACTATGGCTACACCTTC
CASSLVPSPPDYGYTF
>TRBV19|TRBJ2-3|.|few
TGTGCCAGTAGCCTCAAGTGGACAGATACGCAGTATTTT
CASSLKWTDTQYF
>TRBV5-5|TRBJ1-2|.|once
TGTGCCAGCAGCTTGGGTCCCGGGACAACAAACTATGGCTACACCTTC
CASSLGPGTTNYGYTF
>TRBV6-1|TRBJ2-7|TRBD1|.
TGTGCCAGCACCAAACAGGGGTTATCCTACGAGCAGTACTTC
CASTKQGLSYEQYF
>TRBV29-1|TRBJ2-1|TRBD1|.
TGCAGCGCGGACAGGTACAATGAGCAGTTCTTC
CSADRYNEQFF
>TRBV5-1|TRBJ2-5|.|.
TGCGCCAGCAGCTTGGATCTAGCAGAGACCCAGTACTTC
CASSLDLAETQYF
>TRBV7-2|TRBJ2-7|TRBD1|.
TGTGCCAGCAGCTTAGAATGGACAGGGTTAAATGACTTC
CASSLEWTGLNDF